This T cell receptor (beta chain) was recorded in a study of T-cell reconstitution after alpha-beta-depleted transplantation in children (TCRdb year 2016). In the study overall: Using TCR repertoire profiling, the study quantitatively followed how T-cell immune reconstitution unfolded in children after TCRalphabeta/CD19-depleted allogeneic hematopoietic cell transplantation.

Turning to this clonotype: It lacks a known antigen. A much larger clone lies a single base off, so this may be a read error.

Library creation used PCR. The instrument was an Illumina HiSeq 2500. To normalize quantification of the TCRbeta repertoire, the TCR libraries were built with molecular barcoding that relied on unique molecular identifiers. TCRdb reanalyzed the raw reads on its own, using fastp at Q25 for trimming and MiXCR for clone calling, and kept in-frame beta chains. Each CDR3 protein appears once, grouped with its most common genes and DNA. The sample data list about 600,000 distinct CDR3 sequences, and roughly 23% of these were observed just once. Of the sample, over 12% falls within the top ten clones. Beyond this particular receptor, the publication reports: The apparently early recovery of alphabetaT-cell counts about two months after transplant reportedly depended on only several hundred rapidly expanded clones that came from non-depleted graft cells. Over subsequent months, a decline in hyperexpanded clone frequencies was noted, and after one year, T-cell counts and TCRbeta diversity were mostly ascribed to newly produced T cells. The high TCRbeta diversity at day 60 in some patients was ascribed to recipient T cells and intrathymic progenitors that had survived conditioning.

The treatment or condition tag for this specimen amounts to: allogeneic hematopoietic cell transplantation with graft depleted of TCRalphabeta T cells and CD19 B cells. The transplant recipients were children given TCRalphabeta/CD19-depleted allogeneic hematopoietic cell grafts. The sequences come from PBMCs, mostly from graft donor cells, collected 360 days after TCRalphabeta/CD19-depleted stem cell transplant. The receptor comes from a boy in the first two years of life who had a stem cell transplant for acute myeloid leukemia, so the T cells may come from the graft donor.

The CDR3 region: CASSLKIRTETQYF. Read as DNA, the sequence is TGTGCCAGCAGCCTCAAAATACGCACAGAAACGCAGTATTTT. Recombination joined TRBV3-1 with TRBJ2-3; no confident D gene assignment can be made. The CDR1 and CDR2 encoded by the germline V gene (reference sequence) are LGHDT and YNNKEL. From the cysteine through the phenylalanine, the CDR3 covers 14 amino acids. CDR3 DNA is the only sequence kept; it has 42 bases, read in frame from the first base.